Here is one T cell receptor (beta chain) with its context. Its specificity is not known. Sequencing of DNA taken from cultured CD4+ T cells relied on the Oncomine TCR Beta short-read assay. TCRdb used MiXCR to reprocess the PCR reads, holding one entry per CDR3 protein. The repertoire consists of 14,000 to 15,000 distinct CDR3 sequences, with around 50% occurring once and the leading ten covering about 25%. The sample belongs to a study of vaccination and CD4 T cells after COVID-19. About the study: Two-dose vaccination with either BNT162b2 or mRNA-1273 was given to participants.

This CDR3 spans 11 amino acids. V lost 2 bases and J 6 bases, leaving 5 bases between the germline ends. The V gene's germline CDR1 is SGHNT and CDR2 YENEEA. This sample's treatment: roughly 10-day PBMC culture with coronavirus spike peptide pools or control peptides (ViraFEST assay). Source: cultured CD4+ T cells from blood, taken after SARS-CoV-2 vaccination. The chain couples TRBV11-3 to TRBJ2-7; D gene uncertain. This TCR was recovered from a human donor with COVID-19. The CDR3 is CASSLKLEQYF. DNA for the CDR3: TGTGCCAGCAGCTTAAAACTCGAGCAGTACTTC.